A single T cell receptor (beta chain) is shown here with its context. The CDR3 spans 13 residues. Germline loops: CDR1 SNHLY, CDR2 FYNNEI. V shed 8 bases, J shed 2 bases, and the junction held 5 bases outside the gene matches. Original analysis: Reference gene primers were amplified, and this amplification served to estimate nucleated cell counts. Libraries were prepared by immunoSEQ multiplex PCR; TCRdb keeps only in-frame clonotypes and omits some of them. V, J and clone size were drawn from that table, and D and trimming were deduced from the DNA. Found here are about 240,000 clones, about 80% of them singletons; the top ten hold around 9.6%. The data were taken from a study of blood T cell repertoires in COVID-19. On the study more broadly: The analysed material was cDNA or gDNA that came from T cells, B-cell-depleted T cells, or PBMCs.

The TCR was taken from a woman of 80 years or more with acute or convalescent COVID-19. The rearrangement links TRBV2 to TRBJ1-1; 7 bases match TRBD1. The sample taken for sequencing was peripheral blood. For the CDR3, the DNA is TGTGCCAGCTTAAGGGACAGTAACACTGAAGCTTTCTTT. This sequence encodes CASLRDSNTEAFF.